This TCR beta chain was identified during a study of cytomegalovirus exposure and HLA in healthy donors. From germline, CDR1 is SGDLS and CDR2 YYNGEE. Unmatched junction bases numbered 5, after V lost 0 bases and J lost 2 bases. The CDR3 is made up of 16 amino acids. With respect to this clone: Antigen specificity is unknown.

The primer mix had 60 Vbeta and 13 Jbeta primers. Data came from immunoSEQ multiplex PCR; TCRdb stores just in-frame clones and leaves some out. The table lists about 220,000 clones, 82% of them singletons. Donors had nominal health at sampling but likely had unrecorded immune exposures. General observations from the study: Later work found most CMV-associated TCR beta chains apparently HLA-restricted.

This rearrangement joins TRBV9 to TRBJ2-5, with 9 bases aligning to TRBD2. Material for sequencing was PBMCs. The receptor was isolated from a man between 35 and 55 years old in good health and CMV-seropositive. CDR3 residues: CASSVGTTSGQETQYF. Written as DNA, the CDR3 is TGTGCCAGCAGCGTAGGGACGACTAGCGGTCAAGAGACCCAGTACTTC. Full variable domain (missing parts from reference TRBV9 and TRBJ2-5): DSGVTQTPKHLITATGQRVTLRCSPRSGDLSVYWYQQSLDQGLQFLIQYYNGEERAKGNILERFSAQQFPDLHSELNLSSLELGDSALYFCASSVGTTSGQETQYFGPGTRLLVL.